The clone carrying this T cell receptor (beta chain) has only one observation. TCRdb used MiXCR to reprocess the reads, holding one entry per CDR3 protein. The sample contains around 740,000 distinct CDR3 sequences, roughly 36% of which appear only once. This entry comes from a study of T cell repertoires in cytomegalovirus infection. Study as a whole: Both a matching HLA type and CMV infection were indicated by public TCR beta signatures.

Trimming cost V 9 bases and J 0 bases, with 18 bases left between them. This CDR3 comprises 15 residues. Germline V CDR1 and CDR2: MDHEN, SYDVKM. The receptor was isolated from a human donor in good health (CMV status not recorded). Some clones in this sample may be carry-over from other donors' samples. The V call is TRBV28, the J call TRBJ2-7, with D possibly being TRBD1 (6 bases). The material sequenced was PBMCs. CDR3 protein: CARSPGTINSYEQYF. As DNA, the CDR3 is TGTGCCAGAAGTCCCGGGACAATTAACTCCTACGAGCAGTACTTC. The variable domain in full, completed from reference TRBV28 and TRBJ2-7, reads DVKVTQSSRYLVKRTGEKVFLECVQDMDHENMFWYRQDPGLGLRLIYFSYDVKMKEKGDIPEGYSVSREKKERFSLILESASTNQTSMYLCARSPGTINSYEQYFGPGTRLTVT.